These T cell receptor beta chains were read from a single sample in a study of blood T cell repertoires in COVID-19. This table comes from immunoSEQ multiplex PCR, and its TCRdb copy is limited to in-frame clones, with some not included. This sample has roughly 260,000 clones, with around nine tenths found just once. The specimen sequenced was peripheral blood. The receptors here all came from a man in his forties or fifties who had recovered from COVID-19. The CDR3 runs from the conserved cysteine through the conserved F or W. D genes are given only for firm matches. Only some rows state a clone size, as once, few, many or a class for expanded clones.

d_gene,abundance,j_gene,len,v_gene,CDR3aa,CDR3nt
.,.,TRBJ2-7,15,TRBV7-2,CASSPGGGQIYEQYF,TGTGCCAGCAGCCCGGGCGGGGGACAAATCTACGAGCAGTACTTC
TRBD2,few,TRBJ2-1,14,TRBV5-6,CASSPTGLGNEQFF,TGTGCCAGCAGCCCAACGGGACTAGGGAATGAGCAGTTCTTC
TRBD2,.,TRBJ2-1,21,TRBV9,CASSKRENRLAGAREYNEQFF,TGTGCCAGCAGCAAACGGGAGAACCGACTAGCGGGGGCCAGGGAATACAATGAGCAGTTCTTC
TRBD1,.,TRBJ2-1,14,TRBV24-1,CATSAGQAYNEQFF,TGTGCCACCAGTGCCGGACAGGCCTACAATGAGCAGTTCTTC
.,.,TRBJ2-3,15,TRBV5-8,CASSLGDKSTDTQYF,TGTGCCAGCAGCTTGGGGGACAAAAGCACAGATACGCAGTATTTT
.,.,TRBJ2-1,15,TRBV6-2/TRBV6-3,CASSHRASWYNEQFF,TGTGCCAGCAGCCACAGGGCATCATGGTACAATGAGCAGTTCTTC
.,.,TRBJ1-1,16,TRBV5-1,CASSPIAGLLNTEAFF,TGCGCCAGCAGCCCTATTGCGGGACTTTTGAACACTGAAGCTTTCTTT
TRBD1,.,TRBJ1-1,12,TRBV30,CAWSPGGPEAFF,TGTGCCTGGAGTCCAGGGGGACCTGAAGCTTTCTTT
.,.,TRBJ1-2,14,TRBV19,CASSPRQDINGYTF,TGTGCCAGTAGTCCTCGACAGGATATCAATGGCTACACCTTC
.,once,TRBJ1-2,13,TRBV6-4,CASRPGLGYGYTF,TGTGCCAGCAGGCCGGGGTTAGGGTATGGCTACACCTTC
.,once,TRBJ1-5,16,TRBV12-5,CASGLVQDHSNQPQHF,TGTGCTAGTGGTTTGGTACAGGACCATAGCAATCAGCCCCAGCATTTT
TRBD2,.,TRBJ2-5,16,TRBV11-3,CASSRGLAGHQETQYF,TGTGCCAGCAGCCGAGGACTAGCGGGACACCAAGAGACCCAGTACTTC
.,.,TRBJ2-1,12,TRBV11-2,CASSSRAYEQFF,TGTGCCAGCAGCTCGAGGGCCTATGAGCAGTTCTTC
.,.,TRBJ2-7,15,TRBV4-3,CASSQGRTGTYEQYF,TGCGCCAGCAGCCAAGGACGTACGGGGACCTACGAGCAGTACTTC
TRBD2,.,TRBJ2-1,13,TRBV6-5,CASSYLLAEEPFF,TGTGCCAGCAGTTACCTACTAGCGGAAGAGCCCTTCTTC
TRBD2,few,TRBJ2-2,15,TRBV10-1,CASRSGGIGTGELFF,TGCGCCAGCAGAAGCGGGGGCATCGGTACCGGGGAGCTGTTTTTT
TRBD1,once,TRBJ2-7,14,TRBV6-2/TRBV6-3,CASSYSGTGKVQYF,TGTGCCAGCAGTTACTCCGGGACAGGGAAAGTGCAGTACTTC
TRBD2,.,TRBJ2-3,16,TRBV6-5,CASSFGLAARTDTQYF,TGTGCCAGCAGTTTCGGACTAGCGGCTCGCACAGATACGCAGTATTTT
TRBD2,.,TRBJ2-1,12,TRBV12-3/TRBV12-4,CASLAGGFEQFF,TGTGCCAGCCTAGCGGGGGGGTTTGAGCAGTTCTTC
TRBD1,.,TRBJ2-7,15,TRBV11-2,CASGTGTGVTYEQYF,TGTGCCAGCGGAACCGGGACAGGGGTTACCTACGAGCAGTACTTC
.,.,TRBJ2-2,14,TRBV10-1,CASSYDRSTGELFF,TGCGCCAGCAGTTACGACAGGAGCACCGGGGAGCTGTTTTTT
TRBD2,.,TRBJ2-1,15,TRBV6-5,CASSRAGTSGSKQFF,TGTGCCAGCAGTCGCGCCGGGACTAGCGGGAGTAAGCAGTTCTTC
TRBD1,.,TRBJ2-3,15,TRBV4-1,CASSQGTGESDTQYF,TGCGCCAGCAGCCAAGGGACAGGGGAGTCAGATACGCAGTATTTT
TRBD1,.,TRBJ2-2,16,TRBV4-1,CASSNRDRSNTGELFF,TGCGCCAGCAGCAACCGGGACAGGTCGAACACCGGGGAGCTGTTTTTT
.,.,TRBJ2-5,13,TRBV5-1,CASSPGPQETQYF,TGCGCCAGCAGCCCAGGGCCTCAAGAGACCCAGTACTTC
.,few,TRBJ1-3,15,TRBV6-1,CASSEMAGSGNTIYF,TGTGCCAGCAGTGAAATGGCGGGCTCTGGAAACACCATATATTTT
TRBD2,.,TRBJ2-4,14,TRBV11-2,CASSLVGGKNIQYF,TGTGCCAGCAGCTTAGTCGGGGGGAAAAACATTCAGTACTTC
TRBD2,.,TRBJ2-3,14,TRBV11-2,CASSFSGGTDTQYF,TGTGCCAGCAGCTTCAGCGGGGGCACAGATACGCAGTATTTT
TRBD2,.,TRBJ2-2,16,TRBV7-9,CASSSTGGINTWELFF,TGTGCCAGCAGCTCTACGGGGGGAATAAACACCTGGGAGCTGTTTTTT
.,once,TRBJ2-5,13,TRBV20-1,CSASRQGRETQYF,TGCAGTGCTAGTAGGCAGGGGAGAGAGACCCAGTACTTC
TRBD1,.,TRBJ1-3,16,TRBV5-4,CASSWGDRGVGNTIYF,TGTGCCAGCAGCTGGGGGGACAGGGGAGTTGGAAACACCATATATTTT
.,few,TRBJ1-1,11,TRBV7-2,CASSYLPEAFF,TGTGCCAGCAGCTATCTCCCTGAAGCTTTCTTT
.,.,TRBJ2-2,15,TRBV18,CASSPAKGLTGELFF,TGTGCCAGCTCACCGGCCAAGGGGCTCACCGGGGAGCTGTTTTTT
TRBD2,.,TRBJ2-1,17,TRBV19,CATLGVGLAGVYNEQFF,TGTGCAACACTAGGGGTGGGGTTAGCGGGAGTTTACAATGAGCAGTTCTTC
TRBD2,.,TRBJ2-3,14,TRBV18,CASSPAGGQDTQYF,TGTGCCAGCTCACCGGCGGGGGGGCAAGATACGCAGTATTTT
.,.,TRBJ2-6,20,TRBV4-1,CASSQASLAGASSGANVLTF,TGCGCCAGCAGCCAAGCTTCCCTAGCAGGGGCGAGCTCTGGGGCCAACGTCCTGACTTTC
TRBD2,.,TRBJ2-2,16,TRBV19,CASSVQSTSYTGELFF,TGTGCCAGTAGTGTGCAGTCGACTAGCTATACCGGGGAGCTGTTTTTT
TRBD1,.,TRBJ1-1,14,TRBV10-3,CAISDRTGNTEAFF,TGTGCCATCAGTGATAGGACAGGGAACACTGAAGCTTTCTTT
.,once,TRBJ2-1,16,TRBV7-3,CASSPGRRSSYNEQFF,TGTGCCAGCAGCCCTGGGAGGCGGAGCTCCTACAATGAGCAGTTCTTC
TRBD1,.,TRBJ2-1,15,TRBV18,CASSRDRRSYNEQFF,TGTGCCAGCTCCCGGGACAGGAGGTCCTACAATGAGCAGTTCTTC
TRBD2,.,TRBJ2-7,15,TRBV5-5,CASSSGTSGRNEQYF,TGTGCCAGCAGCTCTGGGACTAGCGGGAGAAACGAGCAGTACTTC